This TCR beta chain was recorded in a study of T cell responses to AZD1222 COVID-19 vaccine. This clone has a handful of counts. The protocol was immunoSEQ multiplex PCR, while the TCRdb copy is restricted to in-frame clones and leaves out a portion. The table lists about 72,000 clones, roughly 87% of them singletons. Germline CDR1 MNHEY, CDR2 SVGAGI. V lost 6 bases to trimming and J lost 0 bases, with 12 bases between them. The CDR3 contains 15 residues. The source of this sequence is an adult in good health. The J gene is TRBJ1-3, the V gene TRBV6-5; TRBD1 might be the D (5 bases). The sample in question was peripheral blood, obtained on day 0 of AZD1222 vaccination. The CDR3 protein is CASRTDPGSGNTIYF. CDR3 DNA: TGTGCCAGCAGGACAGATCCTGGCTCTGGAAACACCATATATTTT.